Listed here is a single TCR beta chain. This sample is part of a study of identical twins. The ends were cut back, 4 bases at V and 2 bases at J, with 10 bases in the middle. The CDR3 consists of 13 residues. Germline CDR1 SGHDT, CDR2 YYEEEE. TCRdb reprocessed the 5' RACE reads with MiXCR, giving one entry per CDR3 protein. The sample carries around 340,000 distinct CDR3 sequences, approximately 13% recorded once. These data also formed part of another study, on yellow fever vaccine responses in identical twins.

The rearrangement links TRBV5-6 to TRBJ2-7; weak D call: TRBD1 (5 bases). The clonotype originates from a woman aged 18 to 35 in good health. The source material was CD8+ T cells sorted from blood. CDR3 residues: CASSPQGTYEQYV. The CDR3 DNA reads TGTGCCAGCAGCCCCCAGGGTACCTACGAGCAGTACGTC.